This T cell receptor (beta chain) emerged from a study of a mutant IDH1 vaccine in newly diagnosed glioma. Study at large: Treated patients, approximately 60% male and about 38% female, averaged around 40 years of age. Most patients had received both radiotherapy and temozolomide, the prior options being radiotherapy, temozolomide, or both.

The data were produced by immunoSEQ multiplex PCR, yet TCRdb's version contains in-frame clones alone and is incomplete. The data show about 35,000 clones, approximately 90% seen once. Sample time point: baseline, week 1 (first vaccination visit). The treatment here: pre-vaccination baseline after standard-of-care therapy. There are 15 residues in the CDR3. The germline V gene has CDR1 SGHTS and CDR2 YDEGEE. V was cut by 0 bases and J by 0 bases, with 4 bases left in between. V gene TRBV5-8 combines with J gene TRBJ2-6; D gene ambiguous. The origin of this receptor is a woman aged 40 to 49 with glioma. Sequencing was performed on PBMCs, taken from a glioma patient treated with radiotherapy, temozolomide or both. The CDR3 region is CASSLGGSGANVLTF. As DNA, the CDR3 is TGTGCCAGCAGCTTGGGCGGCTCTGGGGCCAACGTCCTGACTTTC.